This TCR beta chain emerged from a study of human T cells and chemical hapten exposure (dated by TCRdb to about 2021). For the study in its entirety: For sensitization, 2% DPC in acetone was applied to a roughly 2 cm by roughly 2 cm area of upper inner arm skin. Throughout the approximately 24-week study period, patients were also given weekly therapeutic DPC doses on the scalp. Patch testing was performed on the upper back with Finn chambers containing 0.01% DPC, and the patch tests were scored after 6 days according to International Contact Dermatitis Research Group standards. Most of the patients in the cohort were female, and the cohort covered alopecia areata with under or over 50% scalp involvement, alopecia totalis and alopecia universalis. The libraries were sequenced as a pool, and the TCR yield per sample differed mostly because of small variations in library volumes within the pool. The study tracked peripheral blood TCR repertoire changes in vivo during primary and secondary sensitization to the hapten diphenylcyclopropenone (DPC) in alopecia patients. Blood samples were taken from patients before sensitization (week 0) and at 2, 6 and about 24 weeks after DPC sensitization. Under 30 alopecia patients gave blood for TCR sequencing at one to four time points (pre-sensitization, 2, 6 and 24 weeks). Findings and caveats that apply to the study as a whole: Significantly more large CDR3 similarity clusters were formed by expanded TCRs than by pre-sensitization or healthy control sets, consistent with antigen-driven responses. DPC sensitization did not change the number of TCRs with a frequency above 1 in 1000, and there was no evidence of changes in global repertoire structure. Repeated subsampling changed both the strength of the expansion versus patch-test correlation and the threshold at which that correlation became significant. The number of PT1 expanded TCRs positively correlated with patch test score, significant at thresholds 8, 16 and 32 but not 4. Alopecia, a presumed autoimmune disease, was present in all patients, so the immune response of the patients might differ from that of healthy individuals.

The time point label, read with the paper, signifies: pre-sensitization, week 0. The sample's treatment or condition, from its label and the paper: therapeutic diphenylcyclopropenone sensitization with weekly scalp DPC. Blood at each patch-test visit was drawn before the patch test was applied. Eligible patients were aged 18 to 70, diagnosed with alopecia, deemed suitable for DPC therapy, and excluded if pregnant. Unfractionated whole blood was collected in Tempus Blood RNA tubes, and total RNA was extracted from that blood. V and J are trimmed by 6 bases and 0 bases, and the gene matches miss 5 bases of the junction. Its CDR3 holds 14 amino acids, cysteine through phenylalanine. Solely the CDR3 DNA is kept, with 42 bases framed from the first base. CDR1 and CDR2 were assigned from the germline V gene (reference sequence) as DFQATT and SNEGSKA. The library was built by means of RACE. TCRdb records NextSeq 500 as the sequencer. Library preparation attached unique molecular identifiers to individual cDNA molecules for quantitative, reproducible TCR counting. Both TCR alpha and TCR beta chains were sequenced from each blood RNA sample. The authors processed their data as follows. The median number of TCRs per sample was over 95,000, ranging from about 20,000 to 750,000. V, J and CDR3 annotation of the TCR reads was carried out using the Decombinator software suite. Every sample was subsampled to the same number of TCRs (28,000) for the PS versus PT1 abundance plots. TCRs were defined as expanded if absent before sensitization and observed at least eight times at the 2-week time point. In TCRdb, the public reads were trimmed at Q25 with fastp and aligned with MiXCR, with productive beta chains retained. Rows with a matching CDR3 protein are joined into one entry that keeps the most common DNA and genes. The V and J calls shown here were made by TCRdb, not taken from the authors' results. This sample comprises around 200,000 distinct CDR3 sequences, 25% to 35% of them detected only once. 2.5% to 3.5% of the sample is in the top ten clones.

This clonotype was found a few times. What antigen it recognizes has not been identified. No base quality values were provided; no much bigger clone lies one nucleotide off. In this chain, TRBV20-1 is recombined with TRBJ2-7; 10 nucleotides in the junction match TRBD2. The sample here was whole blood, taken in connection with sensitization to the hapten diphenylcyclopropenone (DPC). This TCR was sampled from a woman in her 30s with alopecia areata. Some clones in this sample may be carry-over from other donors' samples. The CDR3 loop reads CSARLAGDSYEQYF. The DNA sequence is given as TGCAGTGCACGTCTAGCGGGGGACTCCTACGAGCAGTACTTC.